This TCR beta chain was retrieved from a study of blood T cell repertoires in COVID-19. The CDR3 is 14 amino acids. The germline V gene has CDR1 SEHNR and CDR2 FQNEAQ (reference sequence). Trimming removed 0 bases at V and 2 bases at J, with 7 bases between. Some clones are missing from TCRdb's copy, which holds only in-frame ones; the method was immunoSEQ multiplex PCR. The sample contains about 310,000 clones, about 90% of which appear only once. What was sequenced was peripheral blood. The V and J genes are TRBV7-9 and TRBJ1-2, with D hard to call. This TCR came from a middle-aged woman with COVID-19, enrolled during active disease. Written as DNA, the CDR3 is TGTGCCAGCAGCTTAGCCTCCGGGAACTATGGCTACACCTTC. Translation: CASSLASGNYGYTF. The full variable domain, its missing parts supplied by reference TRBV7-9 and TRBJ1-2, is DTGVSQNPRHKITKRGQNVTFRCDPISEHNRLYWYRQTLGQGPEFLTYFQNEAQLEKSRLLSDRFSAERPKGSFSTLEIQRTEQGDSAMYLCASSLASGNYGYTFGSGTRLTVV.